This is a list of T cell receptor beta chains from one sample in a study of shared clonotypes between healthy human individuals. Data came from immunoSEQ multiplex PCR; TCRdb stores just in-frame clones and leaves some out. The sample records around 1,900,000 clones, 93% being singletons. The specimen was naive CD8+ T cells from PBMCs. Every receptor here comes from a man between 18 and 35 years old in good health. Some clones in this sample may be carry-over from other donors' samples. The CDR3 runs from the conserved cysteine through the conserved F or W.

V: TRBV5-6
J: TRBJ2-7
CDR3: CASSPGTGTYEQYF

V: TRBV27
J: TRBJ2-5
CDR3: CASSPRTGSRETQYF

V: TRBV19
J: TRBJ2-3
CDR3: CASSIKLTGVGDTQYF

V: TRBV27
J: TRBJ1-2
CDR3: CASSLNPGRTGYTF

V: TRBV11-1
J: TRBJ2-1
CDR3: CASAQRGTMAGNEQFF

V: TRBV9
J: TRBJ2-6
CDR3: CASSVVGQGFGANVLTF

V: TRBV6-5
J: TRBJ2-1
CDR3: CASSYSISGSGEQFF

V: TRBV27
J: TRBJ2-7
CDR3: CASSPRAGLSYEQYF

V: TRBV19
J: TRBJ2-7
CDR3: CASSMVSGASNEQYF

V: TRBV10-3
J: TRBJ2-2
CDR3: CAASQSEGGPAGELFF

V: TRBV5-6
J: TRBJ1-2
CDR3: CASSPAGVGRGYTF

V: TRBV28
J: TRBJ1-2
CDR3: CASSPVRDRGPGYGYTF

V: TRBV6-5
J: TRBJ1-1
CDR3: CASSPGTNSEAFF

V: TRBV7-9
J: TRBJ2-5
CDR3: CASSRPVIAEETQYF

V: TRBV7-2
J: TRBJ2-3
CDR3: CASSLRVRRSGREADTQYF

V: TRBV5-4
J: TRBJ2-2
CDR3: CASSATGSELPGELFF

V: TRBV2
J: TRBJ2-1
CDR3: CASSDPRASSSYNEQFF

V: TRBV4-3
J: TRBJ2-6
CDR3: CASSQAGPSGGWGSGANVLTF

V: TRBV30
J: TRBJ1-6
CDR3: CAWRPYNSPLHF

V: TRBV5-1
J: TRBJ2-2
CDR3: CASSLQRDNTGELFF

V: TRBV5-1
J: TRBJ2-6
CDR3: CASSLSALSSGANVLTF

V: TRBV25-1
J: TRBJ2-1
CDR3: CASSWGSGNEQFF

V: TRBV7-2
J: TRBJ2-5
CDR3: CASSLGRGGRAGETQYF

V: TRBV11-2
J: TRBJ2-7
CDR3: CASSLIAYEQYF

V: TRBV4-1
J: TRBJ2-7
CDR3: CASSPNSGRVYHEQYF

V: TRBV27
J: TRBJ2-7
CDR3: CASSLSYRREQYF

V: TRBV4-1
J: TRBJ2-5
CDR3: CASSQVSLGGRQETQYF

V: TRBV4-1
J: TRBJ2-3
CDR3: CASSQEGQGSGNTQYF

V: TRBV6-5
J: TRBJ1-2
CDR3: CASGTVYGYTF

V: TRBV7-9
J: TRBJ1-3
CDR3: CASSSRAEWNTIYF

V: TRBV9
J: TRBJ2-7
CDR3: CASSVGDRGYEQYF

V: TRBV29-1
J: TRBJ1-3
CDR3: CSVGQGYSGNTIYF

V: TRBV6-5
J: TRBJ2-7
CDR3: CASSYGTVYSEQYF

V: TRBV27
J: TRBJ2-7
CDR3: CASSLTSGFEQYF

V: TRBV7-9
J: TRBJ1-1
CDR3: CASSHGQGREAFF

V: TRBV29-1
J: TRBJ2-2
CDR3: CSVARGTGELFF

V: TRBV19
J: TRBJ2-7
CDR3: CASSIEETGARNEQYF

V: TRBV15
J: TRBJ2-7
CDR3: CATSGRDSSSYEQYF

V: TRBV4-1
J: TRBJ2-2
CDR3: CASSPRSNTGELFF

V: TRBV6-6
J: TRBJ2-1
CDR3: CASSHTGQTSYNEQFF

V: TRBV4-2
J: TRBJ2-7
CDR3: CASSHPPSEQYF

V: TRBV4-1
J: TRBJ2-7
CDR3: CASSQTGTYEQYF

V: TRBV5-5
J: TRBJ1-1
CDR3: CASSLEHSHHTEAFF

V: TRBV7-7
J: TRBJ2-7
CDR3: CASSLVLSPGQRANYEQYF

V: TRBV5-1
J: TRBJ2-7
CDR3: CASSFKGYEQYF

V: TRBV19
J: TRBJ1-5
CDR3: CASSKTGERGNQPQHF

V: TRBV25-1
J: TRBJ2-7
CDR3: CASINQGNEQYF

V: TRBV11-3
J: TRBJ2-1
CDR3: CASSLGRGNEQFF

V: TRBV18
J: TRBJ2-2
CDR3: CASSPGWELRTGELFF

V: TRBV4-1
J: TRBJ2-5
CDR3: CASSSNYPGQGMQETQYF

V: TRBV9
J: TRBJ1-4
CDR3: CASSAVDRGEKLFF

V: TRBV7-9
J: TRBJ1-2
CDR3: CASSFSTGWYGYTF

V: TRBV9
J: TRBJ1-2
CDR3: CASSAASIYAPPSGYTF

V: TRBV5-1
J: TRBJ1-2
CDR3: CASSADRGVIYGYTF